This section outlines one T cell receptor beta chain sequence together with its context. Its antigen is not identified. This specimen belongs to a study of cytomegalovirus exposure and HLA in healthy donors. Study in general: Among 398 genotyped donors, about 80% fell in the Caucasian-associated ancestry cluster.

The PCR was carried out with 60 Vbeta primers and 13 Jbeta primers. Generated by immunoSEQ multiplex PCR, the TCRdb table keeps only in-frame clones and is missing some. The sample has about 250,000 clones, about 75% seen once; the top ten hold under 3%. Germline V lookup: CDR1 LNHNV, CDR2 YYDKDF (reference sequence). Trimming removed 4 bases from V and 3 bases from J, with 21 bases in between. This CDR3 has 17 residues. The study's findings and limits: Available immune exposure information covered CMV serostatus only. A reported reduction in N-insertions relative to the approximately 670-donor mean was seen in an Asian-associated ancestry cluster in a later analysis. The study labeled more than 150 TCR beta chains cytomegalovirus-associated.

The V gene is TRBV15, the J gene TRBJ2-5, with D maybe TRBD2 (6 bases). The sequenced sample consisted of PBMCs. The clonotype was recovered from a female donor in good health and CMV-seronegative. The CDR3: CATSTSGLQVPKETQYF. CDR3 nucleotides: TGTGCCACCAGCACCTCGGGACTCCAAGTCCCCAAAGAGACCCAGTACTTC.